This TCR beta chain was documented in a study of cytomegalovirus exposure and HLA in healthy donors. Study-level results: Trimming of TCR beta V- and J-genes showed a link, identified in a later analysis, to a missense DCLRE1C variant.

A few counts support this clone. Its target is not known. With 60 Vbeta and 13 Jbeta primers, the PCR was carried out. Here immunoSEQ multiplex PCR was the method, and the copy in TCRdb shows in-frame clones only, minus some. The table lists about 190,000 clones, more than 75% of them singletons. The CDR3 has 15 residues. V shed 9 bases, J shed 6 bases, and the junction held 11 bases outside the gene matches. Germline CDR1 and CDR2: MNHEY and SVGAGI. The source material was PBMCs. This receptor was obtained from a woman younger than 30 in good health and CMV-seronegative. The V gene is TRBV6-5, the J gene TRBJ2-1; 10 positions agree with TRBD1. As DNA, the CDR3 is TGTGCCAGAAATCTCGGGACAGGGGTAGGCAATGAGCAGTTCTTC. Its protein product is CARNLGTGVGNEQFF.